What follows is one TCR beta chain and its context. Its target is not known. This sequence may be a read error, since a much larger clone differs from it by one base. This CDR3 has 15 residues. The germline V gene encodes CDR1 MNHEY and CDR2 SMNVEV (reference sequence). The data belong to a study of regulatory T cells in long-lasting Graves disease. Findings of the study overall: For persistent Graves' patients, TCR diversity was lower than for newly diagnosed ones. TRBV28, TRBJ1-2 and TRBJ2-5 were segments that persistent disease favored.

For TCR beta, libraries came from iRepertoire HTBI primers and Arm-PCR of CDR3 regions. TCRdb reprocessed the multiplex PCR reads with MiXCR, giving one entry per CDR3 protein. The sample lists about 460,000 distinct CDR3 sequences; 12% to 15% were seen once. Time point defined: newly diagnosed GD, antithyroid drugs for less than 3 months. Following extraction of RNA from PBMCs, that RNA was used to make the TCR library. Recruitment took place at an endocrinology department in Xi'an, China. These data were likewise used in another study, on T cells in Graves' hyperthyroidism and ophthalmopathy. That source notes: Blood shared most expanded thyroid clonotypes above 0.001.

The TCR sequence derives from a woman between 50 and 59 years old with Graves disease. Specimen: peripheral blood mononuclear cells (PBMCs), collected at new diagnosis, from a patient treated with antithyroid drugs. The gene calls are TRBV27 and TRBJ2-5, with D possibly matching TRBD1 (6 bases). The CDR3 protein is CTSSPAGALQETQYF. The CDR3 nucleotides are TGTACCAGCAGTCCCGCAGGGGCGCTTCAAGAGACCCAGTACTTC.